This entry is about one T cell receptor (beta chain). What it binds is unknown. The record originates from a study of shared clonotypes between healthy human individuals. General study findings and limits: Naive CD4 clonotypes were shared across several donors at roughly 5.3%.

There were only Caucasian adults among the donors, and all lived in Nashville, Tennessee. The CDR3 runs to 14 residues. Germline V gene lookup returns CDR1 LNHDA and CDR2 SQIVND (reference sequence). Trimming took 3 bases from V and 8 from J, leaving 16 bases between them. Assay: immunoSEQ multiplex PCR; the TCRdb copy retains only in-frame clones and omits some. The repertoire holds about 1.5 million clones, 95% to 99% seen once, with around 0.45% in the top ten. Sequenced sample: naive CD4+ T cells sorted from blood. Regarding subset: CD45RA+ positively selected. The receptor was isolated from a young man in good health. This chain links TRBV19 with TRBJ1-1; weak D call: TRBD1 (5 bases). The CDR3 region has the DNA TGTGCCAGTAGTATTAAGAGGGGCCCTACCGAAGCTTTCTTT. Translating it yields CASSIKRGPTEAFF.